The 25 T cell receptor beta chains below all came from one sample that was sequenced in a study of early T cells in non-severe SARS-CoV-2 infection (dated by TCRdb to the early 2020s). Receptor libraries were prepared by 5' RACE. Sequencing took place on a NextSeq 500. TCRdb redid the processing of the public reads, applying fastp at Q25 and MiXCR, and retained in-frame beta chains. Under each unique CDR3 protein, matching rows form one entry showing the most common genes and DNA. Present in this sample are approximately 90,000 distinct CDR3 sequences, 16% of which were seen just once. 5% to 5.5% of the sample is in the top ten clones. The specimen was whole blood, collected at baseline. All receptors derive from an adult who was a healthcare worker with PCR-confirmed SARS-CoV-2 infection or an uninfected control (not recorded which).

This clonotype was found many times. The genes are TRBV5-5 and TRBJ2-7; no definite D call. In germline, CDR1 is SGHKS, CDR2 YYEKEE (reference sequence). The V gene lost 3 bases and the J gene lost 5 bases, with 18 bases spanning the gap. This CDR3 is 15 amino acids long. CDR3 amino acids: CASSSRTTKPHEQYF. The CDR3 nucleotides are TGTGCCAGCAGCTCTCGTACGACCAAGCCTCACGAGCAGTACTTC.

This chain's CDR3 is CASSPGLHTGELFF. The CDR3 nucleotides are TGTGCCAGCAGCCCGGGACTACACACCGGGGAGCTGTTTTTT. The chain joins TRBV5-5 to TRBJ2-2; 7 nucleotides align to TRBD2. The CDR3 spans 14 residues. CDR1 is SGHKS, CDR2 YYEKEE, per germline (reference sequence). V shed 4 bases and J 3 bases; nucleotides not matched to a gene: 3.

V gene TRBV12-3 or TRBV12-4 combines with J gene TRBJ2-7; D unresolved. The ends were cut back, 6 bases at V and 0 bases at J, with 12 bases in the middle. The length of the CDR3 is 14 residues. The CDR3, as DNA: TGTGCCAGCAGCCCTGGACGGTTCTCCTACGAGCAGTACTTC. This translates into CASSPGRFSYEQYF.

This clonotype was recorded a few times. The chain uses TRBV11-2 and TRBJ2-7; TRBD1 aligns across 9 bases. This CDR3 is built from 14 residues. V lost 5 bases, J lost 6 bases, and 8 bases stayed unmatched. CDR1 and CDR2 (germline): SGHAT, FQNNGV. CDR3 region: CASSRIDRGTEQYF. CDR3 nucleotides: TGTGCCAGCAGCCGTATTGACAGGGGGACCGAGCAGTACTTC.

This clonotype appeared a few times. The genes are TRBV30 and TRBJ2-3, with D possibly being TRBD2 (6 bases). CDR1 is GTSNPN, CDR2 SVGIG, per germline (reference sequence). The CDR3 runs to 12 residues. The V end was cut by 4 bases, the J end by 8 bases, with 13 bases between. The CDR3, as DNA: TGTGCCTGGATCAATCCCGGGGGTACGCAGTATTTT. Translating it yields CAWINPGGTQYF.

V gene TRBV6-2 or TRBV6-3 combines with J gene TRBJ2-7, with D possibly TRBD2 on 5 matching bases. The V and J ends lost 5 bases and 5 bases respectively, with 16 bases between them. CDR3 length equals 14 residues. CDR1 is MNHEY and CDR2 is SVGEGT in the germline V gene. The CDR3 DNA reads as TGTGCCAGCAGTAACCGAGGGCTCGGCGACGAGCAGTACTTC. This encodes CASSNRGLGDEQYF.

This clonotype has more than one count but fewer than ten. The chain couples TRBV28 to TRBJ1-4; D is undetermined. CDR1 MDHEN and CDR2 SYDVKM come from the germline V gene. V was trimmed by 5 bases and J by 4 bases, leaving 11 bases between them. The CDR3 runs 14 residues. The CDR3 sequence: CASSPHRVNEKLFF. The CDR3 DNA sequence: TGTGCCAGCAGTCCGCATAGGGTTAATGAAAAACTGTTTTTT.

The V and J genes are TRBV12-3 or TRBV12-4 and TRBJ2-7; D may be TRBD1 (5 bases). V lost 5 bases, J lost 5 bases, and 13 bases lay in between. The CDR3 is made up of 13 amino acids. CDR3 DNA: TGTGCCAGCAGTCCCCCGCCAGGGCACGAGCAGTACTTC. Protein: CASSPPPGHEQYF.

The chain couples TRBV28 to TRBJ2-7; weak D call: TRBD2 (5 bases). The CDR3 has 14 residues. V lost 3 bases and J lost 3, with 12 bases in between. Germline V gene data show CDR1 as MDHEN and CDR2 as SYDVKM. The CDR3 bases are TGTGCCAGCAGTTTTGGAGAAGAGGGCTACGAGCAGTACTTC. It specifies CASSFGEEGYEQYF. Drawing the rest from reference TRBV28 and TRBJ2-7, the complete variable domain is DVKVTQSSRYLVKRTGEKVFLECVQDMDHENMFWYRQDPGLGLRLIYFSYDVKMKEKGDIPEGYSVSREKKERFSLILESASTNQTSMYLCASSFGEEGYEQYFGPGTRLTVT.

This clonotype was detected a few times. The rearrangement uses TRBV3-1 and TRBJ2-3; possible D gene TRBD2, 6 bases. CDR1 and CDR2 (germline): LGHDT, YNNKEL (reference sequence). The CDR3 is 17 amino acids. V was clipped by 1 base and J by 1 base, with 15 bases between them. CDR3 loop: CASSQGRRGYGTDTQYF. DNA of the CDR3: TGTGCCAGCAGCCAAGGCCGACGGGGGTATGGCACAGATACGCAGTATTTT.

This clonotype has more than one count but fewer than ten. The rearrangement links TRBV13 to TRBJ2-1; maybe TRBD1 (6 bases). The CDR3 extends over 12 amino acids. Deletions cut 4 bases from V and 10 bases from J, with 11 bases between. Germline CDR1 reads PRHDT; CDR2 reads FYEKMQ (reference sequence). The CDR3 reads CASSSYREEQFF. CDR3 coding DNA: TGTGCCAGCAGCTCTTACAGGGAAGAGCAGTTCTTC.

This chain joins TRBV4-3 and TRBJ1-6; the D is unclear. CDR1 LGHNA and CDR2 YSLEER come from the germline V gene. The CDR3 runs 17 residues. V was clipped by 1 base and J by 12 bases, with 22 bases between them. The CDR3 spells CASSQALSDRPEGPLHF. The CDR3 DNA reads TGCGCCAGCAGCCAAGCACTCTCGGACCGGCCGGAGGGACCCCTCCACTTT.

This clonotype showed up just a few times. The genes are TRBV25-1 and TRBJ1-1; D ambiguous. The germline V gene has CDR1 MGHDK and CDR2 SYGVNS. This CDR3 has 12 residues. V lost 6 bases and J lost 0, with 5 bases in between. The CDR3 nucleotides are TGTGCCAGCAGAGTCATGAACACTGAAGCTTTCTTT. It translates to CASRVMNTEAFF.

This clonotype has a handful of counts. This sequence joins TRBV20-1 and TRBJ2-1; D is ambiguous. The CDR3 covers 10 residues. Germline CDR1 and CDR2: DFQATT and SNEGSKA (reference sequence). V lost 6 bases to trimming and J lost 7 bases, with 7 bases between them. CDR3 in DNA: TGCAGTGCCAGAAGGAATGAGCAGTTCTTC. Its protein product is CSARRNEQFF.

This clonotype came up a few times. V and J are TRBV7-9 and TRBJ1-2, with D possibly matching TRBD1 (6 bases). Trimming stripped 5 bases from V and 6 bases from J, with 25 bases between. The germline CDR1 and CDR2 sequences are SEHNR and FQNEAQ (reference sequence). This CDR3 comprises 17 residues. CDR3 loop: CASSPPPGQGKGDGYTF. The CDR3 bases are TGTGCCAGCAGCCCCCCACCTGGGCAGGGGAAAGGGGATGGCTACACCTTC. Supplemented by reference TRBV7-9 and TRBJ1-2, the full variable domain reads DTGVSQNPRHKITKRGQNVTFRCDPISEHNRLYWYRQTLGQGPEFLTYFQNEAQLEKSRLLSDRFSAERPKGSFSTLEIQRTEQGDSAMYLCASSPPPGQGKGDGYTFGSGTRLTVV.

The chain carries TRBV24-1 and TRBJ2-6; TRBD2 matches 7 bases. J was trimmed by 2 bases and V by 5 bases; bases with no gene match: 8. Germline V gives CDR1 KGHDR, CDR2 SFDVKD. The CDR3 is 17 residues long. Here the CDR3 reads CATSGGGGSTGANVLTF. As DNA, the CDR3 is TGTGCCACCAGTGGAGGTGGCGGGAGCACTGGGGCCAACGTCCTGACTTTC.

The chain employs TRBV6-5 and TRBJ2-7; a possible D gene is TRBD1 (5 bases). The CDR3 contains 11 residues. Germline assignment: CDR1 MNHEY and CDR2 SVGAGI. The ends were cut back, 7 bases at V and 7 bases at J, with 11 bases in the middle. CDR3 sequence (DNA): TGTGCCAGCATGGCAGGGTTGGAGCAGTACTTC. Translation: CASMAGLEQYF.

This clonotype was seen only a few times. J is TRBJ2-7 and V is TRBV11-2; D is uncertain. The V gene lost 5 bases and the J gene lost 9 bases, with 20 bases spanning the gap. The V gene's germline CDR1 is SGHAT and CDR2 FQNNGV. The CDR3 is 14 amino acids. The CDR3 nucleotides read TGTGCCAGCAGCCCACAGACGGACGTTCTAGGGCAGTACTTC. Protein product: CASSPQTDVLGQYF.

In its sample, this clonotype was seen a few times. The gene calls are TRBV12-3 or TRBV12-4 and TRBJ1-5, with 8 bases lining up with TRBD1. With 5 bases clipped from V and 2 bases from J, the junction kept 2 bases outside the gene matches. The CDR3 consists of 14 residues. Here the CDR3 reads CASSEGQGNQPQHF. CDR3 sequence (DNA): TGTGCCAGCAGTGAGGGACAGGGCAATCAGCCCCAGCATTTT.

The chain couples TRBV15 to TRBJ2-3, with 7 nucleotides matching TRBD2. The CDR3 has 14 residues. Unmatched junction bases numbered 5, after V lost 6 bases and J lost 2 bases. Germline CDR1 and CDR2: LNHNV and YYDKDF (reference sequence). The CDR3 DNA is TGTGCCACCAGGCCCAGCGGGGACACAGATACGCAGTATTTT. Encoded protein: CATRPSGDTDTQYF.

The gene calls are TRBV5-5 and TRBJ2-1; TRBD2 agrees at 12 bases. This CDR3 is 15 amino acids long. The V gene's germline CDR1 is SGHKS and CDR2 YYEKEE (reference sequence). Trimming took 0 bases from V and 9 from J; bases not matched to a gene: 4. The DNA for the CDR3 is TGTGCCAGCAGCTTGGTGACTAGCGGGAGCCGTGAGCAGTTCTTC. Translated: CASSLVTSGSREQFF.

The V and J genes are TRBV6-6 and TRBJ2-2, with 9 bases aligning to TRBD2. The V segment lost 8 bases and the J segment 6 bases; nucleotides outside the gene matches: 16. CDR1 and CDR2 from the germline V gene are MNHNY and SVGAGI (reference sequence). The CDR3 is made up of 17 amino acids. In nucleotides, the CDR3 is TGTGCCAGCGATTTTAACGGCGGGAGGGCCTCCGCCGGGGAGCTGTTTTTT. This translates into CASDFNGGRASAGELFF.

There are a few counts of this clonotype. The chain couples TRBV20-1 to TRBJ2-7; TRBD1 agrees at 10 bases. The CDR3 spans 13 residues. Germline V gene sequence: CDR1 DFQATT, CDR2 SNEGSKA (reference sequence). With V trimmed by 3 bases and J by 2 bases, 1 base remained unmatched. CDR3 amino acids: CSASGTGAYEQYF. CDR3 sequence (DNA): TGCAGTGCTAGCGGGACAGGGGCCTACGAGCAGTACTTC.

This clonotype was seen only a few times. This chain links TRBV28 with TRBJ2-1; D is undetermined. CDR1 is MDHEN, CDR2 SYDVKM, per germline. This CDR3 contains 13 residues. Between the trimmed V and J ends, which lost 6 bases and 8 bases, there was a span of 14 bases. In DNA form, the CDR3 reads TGTGCCAGCAGGGGCGCGGAAGGCTATGAGCAGTTCTTC. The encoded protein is CASRGAEGYEQFF.

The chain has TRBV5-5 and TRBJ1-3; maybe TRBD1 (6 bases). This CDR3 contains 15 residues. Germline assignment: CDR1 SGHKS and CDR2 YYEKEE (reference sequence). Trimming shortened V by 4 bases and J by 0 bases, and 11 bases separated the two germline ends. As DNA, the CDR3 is TGTGCCAGCAGCCAACAGGGCTACTCTGGAAACACCATATATTTT. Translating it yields CASSQQGYSGNTIYF. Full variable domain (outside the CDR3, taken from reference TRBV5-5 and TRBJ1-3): DAGVTQSPTHLIKTRGQQVTLRCSPISGHKSVSWYQQVLGQGPQFIFQYYEKEERGRGNFPDRFSARQFPNYSSELNVNALLLGDSALYLCASSQQGYSGNTIYFGEGSWLTVV.